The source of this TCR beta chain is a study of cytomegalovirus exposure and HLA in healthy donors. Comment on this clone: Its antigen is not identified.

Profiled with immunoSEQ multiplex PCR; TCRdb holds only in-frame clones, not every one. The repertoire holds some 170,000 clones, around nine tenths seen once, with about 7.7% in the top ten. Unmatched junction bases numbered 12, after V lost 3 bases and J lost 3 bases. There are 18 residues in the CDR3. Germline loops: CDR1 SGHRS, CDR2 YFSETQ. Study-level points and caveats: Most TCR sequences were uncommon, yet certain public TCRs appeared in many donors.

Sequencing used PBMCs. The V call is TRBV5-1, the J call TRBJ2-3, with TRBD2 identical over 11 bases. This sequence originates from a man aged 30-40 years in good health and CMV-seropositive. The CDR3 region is CASSSYYLAGGLTDTQYF. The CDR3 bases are TGCGCCAGCAGCTCATACTACCTAGCGGGAGGATTAACAGATACGCAGTATTTT. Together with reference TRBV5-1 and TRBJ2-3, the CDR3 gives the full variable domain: KAGVTQTPRYLIKTRGQQVTLSCSPISGHRSVSWYQQTPGQGLQFLFEYFSETQRNKGNFPGRFSGRQFSNSRSEMNVSTLELGDSALYLCASSSYYLAGGLTDTQYFGPGTRLTVL.